The source of this T cell receptor (beta chain) is a study of blood T cell repertoires in COVID-19. The overall study: COVID-19 samples collected from the United States, Italy and Spain covered acute and convalescent phases.

CDR3 size: 13 residues. J was trimmed by 4 bases and V by 4 bases; bases with no gene match: 3. CDR1 and CDR2 (germline): SGHRS, YFSETQ. Participants came from fewer than 25 US areas, aged about 18 to 90 years. Here immunoSEQ multiplex PCR was the method, and the copy in TCRdb shows in-frame clones only, minus some. Here the sample spans about 260,000 clones, 80% to 90% being singletons. V is TRBV5-1 and J is TRBJ2-5; 8 positions match TRBD2. Source material: PBMCs or T cells enriched from blood (not recorded which). The origin of this receptor is a man aged 50-59 years who had been exposed to COVID-19. CDR3 residues: CASSPRGGETQYF. The CDR3 DNA is TGCGCCAGCAGCCCCCGGGGGGGAGAGACCCAGTACTTC.